This T cell receptor beta chain comes out of a study of patients and donors after allogeneic stem cell transplantation. Germline V gene data show CDR1 as DFQATT and CDR2 as SNEGSKA (reference sequence). Trimming took off 3 bases at V and 2 bases at J, with 12 bases between the two ends. The CDR3 totals 14 residues. TCRdb re-derived calls from the RT-PCR reads in MiXCR, one entry per CDR3 protein. The table records approximately 430,000 distinct CDR3 sequences, about a sixth of them present only once. This clonotype was picked up many times. The rearrangement links TRBV20-1 to TRBJ2-3; D assignment may be TRBD1 or TRBD2 (6 bases each). This clonotype was sampled from a human donor who was either an allogeneic HSCT recipient or a stem cell or donor lymphocyte infusion donor (not recorded which). It is not recorded whose cells these are; they may come from a transplant donor. Input material: blood, either unsorted or a sorted T cell fraction (not recorded which). This chain's CDR3 is CSASHGGDTDTQYF. The CDR3, as DNA: TGCAGTGCTAGCCACGGGGGCGACACAGATACGCAGTATTTT.